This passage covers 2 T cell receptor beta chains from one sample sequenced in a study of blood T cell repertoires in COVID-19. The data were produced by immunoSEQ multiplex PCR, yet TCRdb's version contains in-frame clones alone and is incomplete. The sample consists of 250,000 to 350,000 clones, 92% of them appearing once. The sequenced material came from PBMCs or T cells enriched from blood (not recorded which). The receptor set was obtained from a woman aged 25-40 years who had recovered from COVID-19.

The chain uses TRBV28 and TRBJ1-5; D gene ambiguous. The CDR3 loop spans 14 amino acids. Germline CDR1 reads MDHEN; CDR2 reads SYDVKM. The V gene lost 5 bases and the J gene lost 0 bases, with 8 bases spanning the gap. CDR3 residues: CASSVFHSNQPQHF. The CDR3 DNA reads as TGTGCCAGCAGTGTGTTTCATAGCAATCAGCCCCAGCATTTT.

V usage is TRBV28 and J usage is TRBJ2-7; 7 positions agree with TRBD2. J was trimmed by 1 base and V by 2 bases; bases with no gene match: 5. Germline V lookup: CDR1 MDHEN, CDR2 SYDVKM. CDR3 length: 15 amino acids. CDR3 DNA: TGTGCCAGCAGTTTAATGGGAGGGCCATCCTACGAGCAGTACTTC. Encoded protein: CASSLMGGPSYEQYF.